The clone carrying this TCR beta chain occurred a few times. The record originates from a study of blood T cells in healthy people across ages. Total RNA, at least 5 micrograms per sample, was extracted from PBMCs. Primers used in a second PCR of about 6 to 12 cycles were a sample-barcoded 5' primer and a J-beta primer mix. Via MiXCR, TCRdb re-called the 5' RACE reads, giving one row per CDR3 protein. The sample gives 780,000 or so distinct CDR3 sequences, roughly 25% of which show up once; roughly 3.5% is in the top ten. Between the trimmed V and J ends, which lost 0 bases and 0 bases, there was a span of 12 bases. From germline, CDR1 is MGHRA and CDR2 YSYEKL. The CDR3 length is 16 residues. This sample was shared with a second study, whose subject was T cells of mothers and their children.

The specimen was blood. This TCR was sampled from a boy between 10 and 17 years old in good health. V is TRBV4-1 and J is TRBJ2-7, with D perhaps matching TRBD2 (5 bases). In DNA form, the CDR3 reads TGCGCCAGCAGCCAAGAAAGGCCGGGAAACTCCTACGAGCAGTACTTC. Protein sequence: CASSQERPGNSYEQYF.